Following are 24 T cell receptor beta chains from one sample sequenced in a study of cytomegalovirus exposure and HLA in healthy donors. TCRdb's table, derived via immunoSEQ multiplex PCR, lists solely in-frame clones and lacks some. The sample has 150,000 to 250,000 clones, roughly 88% seen once; the top ten hold about an eighth. Specimen: PBMCs. All receptors come from a woman between 25 and 40 years old in good health and CMV-seropositive.

J is TRBJ2-5 and V is TRBV6-1, with TRBD2 matching 12 bases. Germline CDR1 MNHNS, CDR2 SASEGT. Germline trimming cut 8 bases from V and 3 bases from J; bases unmatched to any gene: 1. CDR3 length: 13 residues. The CDR3 DNA sequence: TGTGCCAGCCGGACTAGCGGGGAAGAGACCCAGTACTTC. Translation: CASRTSGEETQYF.

The rearrangement joins TRBV7-6 to TRBJ2-1, with D possibly TRBD2 on 5 matching bases. In germline, CDR1 is SGHVS, CDR2 FNYEAQ. CDR3 length: 14 amino acids. V lost 2 bases to trimming and J lost 4 bases, with 9 bases between them. This CDR3 reads CASSLSEGYNEQFF. In DNA form, the CDR3 reads TGTGCCAGCAGCTTAAGTGAGGGTTACAATGAGCAGTTCTTC. The complete variable domain, with remaining parts taken from reference TRBV7-6 and TRBJ2-1, reads GAGVSQSPRYKVTKRGQDVALRCDPISGHVSLYWYRQALGQGPEFLTYFNYEAQQDKSGLPNDRFSAERPEGSISTLTIQRTEQRDSAMYRCASSLSEGYNEQFFGPGTRLTVL.

This clone was found once. The chain employs TRBV6-5 and TRBJ1-2; TRBD1 matches 10 bases. V trimming: 2 bases; J trimming: 7 bases; junction bases outside the gene matches: 4. CDR3 length equals 14 residues. Germline lookup yields CDR1 MNHEY and CDR2 SVGAGI. The DNA of the CDR3 is TGTGCCAGCAGTTACCGACAGGGGGCCCGTGGCTACACCTTC. Its translation is CASSYRQGARGYTF.

The V gene is TRBV2, the J gene TRBJ1-4; tentative D call: TRBD1 (6 bases). The CDR3 covers 13 residues. CDR1 and CDR2 (germline): SNHLY, FYNNEI. Trimming left V 8 bases short and J 3 bases short, with 10 bases between. The CDR3 sequence: CASQGHPNEKLFF. DNA for the CDR3: TGTGCCAGCCAGGGGCATCCTAATGAAAAACTGTTTTTT.

In its sample, this clone was seen a few times. The chain recombines TRBV9 with TRBJ2-5; no reliable D call. This CDR3 is built from 12 residues. The ends were cut back, 4 bases at V and 4 bases at J, with 8 bases in the middle. Per germline, CDR1 SGDLS and CDR2 YYNGEE. The CDR3 sequence is CASSPYGETQYF. The CDR3, as DNA: TGTGCCAGCAGCCCTTACGGAGAGACCCAGTACTTC.

This rearrangement joins TRBV5-1 to TRBJ2-7; 7 bases agree with TRBD1. This CDR3 has 15 residues. Losses at the gene ends were 0 bases for V and 1 base for J; bases not matched to a gene: 4. Germline loops: CDR1 SGHRS, CDR2 YFSETQ. The CDR3, as DNA: TGCGCCAGCAGCTTGGAGGACAGGCGTTCCTACGAGCAGTACTTC. Protein sequence: CASSLEDRRSYEQYF.

This clone was recorded once. CDR3 coding DNA: TGTGCCAGCAGCCCTGACAGGGGATACACTGAAGCTTTCTTT. Its protein is CASSPDRGYTEAFF. This chain joins TRBV5-4 and TRBJ1-1; TRBD1 aligns across 8 bases. The length of the CDR3 is 14 residues. Germline lookup yields CDR1 SGHNT and CDR2 YYREEE (reference sequence). Trimming took 4 bases from V and 3 from J; bases not matched to a gene: 5. The variable domain in full, completed from reference TRBV5-4 and TRBJ1-1, reads ETGVTQSPTHLIKTRGQQVTLRCSSQSGHNTVSWYQQALGQGPQFIFQYYREEENGRGNFPPRFSGLQFPNYSSELNVNALELDDSALYLCASSPDRGYTEAFFGQGTRLTVV.

J is TRBJ2-3 and V is TRBV11-3; TRBD1 matches 7 bases. CDR1 SGHNT and CDR2 YENEEA come from the germline V gene. Losses at the gene ends were 1 base for V and 6 bases for J; bases not matched to a gene: 10. The CDR3 totals 16 residues. The CDR3 region has the DNA TGTGCCAGCAGCTTAGGTACAGGGGTAGTTATTGATACGCAGTATTTT. Amino acid sequence: CASSLGTGVVIDTQYF.

This sequence joins TRBV25-1 and TRBJ1-3; D is perhaps TRBD1 (6 bases). The germline V and J ends were trimmed by 4 bases and 8 bases, with 9 bases remaining between them. CDR3 length: 12 residues. Germline V gene lookup returns CDR1 MGHDK and CDR2 SYGVNS. The chain's CDR3 is CASSGAGDTIYF. Written as DNA, the CDR3 is TGTGCCAGCAGTGGGGCAGGGGACACCATATATTTT.

The chain has TRBV10-2 and TRBJ2-7, with D hard to call. V dropped 4 bases and J dropped 4 bases, with 11 bases sitting between them. CDR1 is WSHSY and CDR2 is SAAADI in the germline V gene. This CDR3 region has 13 residues. CDR3 residues: CASSVRSQYEQYF. The CDR3 DNA sequence: TGCGCCAGCAGTGTGAGGAGCCAATACGAGCAGTACTTC.

This clone was counted once. The chain uses TRBV11-3 and TRBJ2-7; D gene unclear. The germline gives CDR1 SGHNT, CDR2 YENEEA. V was clipped by 5 bases and J by 7 bases, with 6 bases between them. CDR3 length: 10 residues. CDR3 sequence reads: CASSPTEQYF. CDR3 DNA sequence: TGTGCCAGCAGCCCGACTGAGCAGTACTTC.

The J gene is TRBJ1-5, the V gene TRBV6-1; no firm D call. Germline V gives CDR1 MNHNS, CDR2 SASEGT. V was clipped by 0 bases and J by 6 bases, with 6 bases between them. This CDR3 has 13 amino acids. The chain's CDR3 is CASSEAGSQPQHF. The CDR3 DNA reads TGTGCCAGCAGTGAAGCGGGGAGTCAGCCCCAGCATTTT.

The V gene is TRBV7-2, the J gene TRBJ1-5; D gene uncertain. Trimming pared 4 bases from V and 0 bases from J, leaving 10 bases between. Germline-derived CDR1 and CDR2 are SGHTA and FQGNSA. The CDR3 has 15 residues. The CDR3 nucleotides are TGTGCCAGCAGCTCAGAGGGAATTAGCAATCAGCCCCAGCATTTT. Encoded protein: CASSSEGISNQPQHF. Filled out from reference TRBV7-2 and TRBJ1-5, the complete variable domain reads GAGVSQSPSNKVTEKGKDVELRCDPISGHTALYWYRQSLGQGLEFLIYFQGNSAPDKSGLPSDRFSAERTGGSVSTLTIQRTQQEDSAVYLCASSSEGISNQPQHFGDGTRLSIL.

The table lists this clone with a count of one. This rearrangement joins TRBV29-1 to TRBJ1-1, with a weak D call TRBD1 (5 bases). V lost 4 bases, J lost 1 base, and 10 bases lay in between. The CDR3 has 13 amino acids. The germline V gene has CDR1 SQVTM and CDR2 ANQGSEA. The CDR3 nucleotides read TGCAGCGTTGGAGAGGGGAGGAACACTGAAGCTTTCTTT. Protein sequence: CSVGEGRNTEAFF. The whole variable domain, remainder taken from reference TRBV29-1 and TRBJ1-1, is SAVISQKPSRDICQRGTSLTIQCQVDSQVTMMFWYRQQPGQSLTLIATANQGSEATYESGFVIDKFPISRPNLTFSTLTVSNMSPEDSSIYLCSVGEGRNTEAFFGQGTRLTVV.

The V gene is TRBV5-1, the J gene TRBJ2-7; TRBD2 matches 7 bases. J gave up 6 bases and V 4 bases, and 10 bases lay outside the gene matches. CDR1 is SGHRS and CDR2 is YFSETQ in the germline V gene. The CDR3 contains 14 residues. CDR3 region: CASSLSGNPSEQYF. CDR3 bases: TGCGCCAGCAGCCTCAGCGGGAACCCTTCCGAGCAGTACTTC.

This chain links TRBV27 with TRBJ1-3; 8 bases align to TRBD1. Germline values: CDR1 MNHEY, CDR2 SMNVEV (reference sequence). The CDR3 is 14 amino acids. V was clipped by 6 bases and J by 3 bases; unmatched bases: 4. The DNA of the CDR3 is TGTGCCAGCAGAAAGACAGGGGTTGGAAACACCATATATTTT. This gives the protein CASRKTGVGNTIYF.

The CDR3 nucleotides are TGTGCCAGCAGCCGGATGGCGGGGAACTCCTACGAGCAGTACTTC. Protein product: CASSRMAGNSYEQYF. This chain uses TRBV14 with TRBJ2-7; D possibly corresponds to TRBD2 (6 bases). Germline CDR1 is SGHDN and CDR2 is FVKESK. Trimming removed 4 bases from V and 0 bases from J, with 13 bases in between. The CDR3 contains 15 residues.

The gene calls are TRBV9 and TRBJ1-2; the match to TRBD1 covers 8 bases. The germline V gene encodes CDR1 SGDLS and CDR2 YYNGEE. With V trimmed by 3 bases and J by 1 base, 2 bases remained unmatched. The CDR3 spans 14 residues. The DNA for the CDR3 is TGTGCCAGCAGCGACGGACAGGGTAACTATGGCTACACCTTC. This sequence encodes CASSDGQGNYGYTF.

The chain recombines TRBV11-2 with TRBJ1-2, with TRBD1 as a possible D gene (6 bases). The CDR3 sequence is 14 residues long. V lost 4 bases and J lost 8, with 17 bases in between. CDR1 is SGHAT, CDR2 FQNNGV, per germline. The CDR3 DNA sequence: TGTGCCAGCAGCTCAGGCTTTTCAGGGACAGGCTACACCTTC. Translating it yields CASSSGFSGTGYTF.

The V and J genes are TRBV20-1 and TRBJ1-4; D is ambiguous. Per germline, CDR1 DFQATT and CDR2 SNEGSKA (reference sequence). V lost 5 bases and J 5 bases, leaving 3 bases between the germline ends. The CDR3 has 10 residues. In nucleotides, the CDR3 is TGCAGTGCTGAGAATGAAAAACTGTTTTTT. Its translation: CSAENEKLFF.

The genes are TRBV6-6 and TRBJ1-1, with TRBD1 as a possible D gene (5 bases). The CDR3 is 14 amino acids. Germline lookup yields CDR1 MNHNY and CDR2 SVGAGI (reference sequence). V shed 11 bases and J shed 3 bases, with 19 bases lying between them. CDR3 loop: CAAGGWEGYTEAFF. CDR3 nucleotide sequence: TGTGCCGCAGGAGGTTGGGAGGGGTACACTGAAGCTTTCTTT.

The CDR3: CASSGAGGFYEQYF. The CDR3 coding sequence is TGTGCCAGCAGTGGGGCAGGGGGCTTCTACGAGCAGTACTTC. The chain has TRBV6-1 and TRBJ2-7, with TRBD1 matching 8 bases. The germline CDR1 and CDR2 sequences are MNHNS and SASEGT. The CDR3 runs to 14 residues. J lost 3 bases, V lost 4 bases, and 5 bases had no gene match.

The gene calls are TRBV27 and TRBJ2-3; D possibly corresponds to TRBD1 (6 bases). V was pared by 5 bases and J by 2 bases, with 14 bases between. This CDR3 contains 15 residues. Germline CDR1 is MNHEY and CDR2 is SMNVEV (reference sequence). CDR3 protein: CASSPRTESTDTQYF. CDR3 sequence (DNA): TGTGCCAGCAGTCCACGGACAGAATCCACAGATACGCAGTATTTT.

The V and J genes are TRBV29-1 and TRBJ1-1; D unclear. CDR1 and CDR2 (germline): SQVTM, ANQGSEA. Deletions cut 4 bases from V and 2 bases from J, with 8 bases between. The CDR3 loop spans 12 amino acids. CDR3 protein: CSVGGINTEAFF. DNA of the CDR3: TGCAGCGTTGGAGGGATTAACACTGAAGCTTTCTTT. The full variable domain, in which reference TRBV29-1 and TRBJ1-1 provide the parts outside the CDR3, is SAVISQKPSRDICQRGTSLTIQCQVDSQVTMMFWYRQQPGQSLTLIATANQGSEATYESGFVIDKFPISRPNLTFSTLTVSNMSPEDSSIYLCSVGGINTEAFFGQGTRLTVV.